This TCR beta chain was sequenced during a study of shared clonotypes between healthy human individuals. Whole-study context: The donor pool was made up of a couple of women and a few men aged 18 to 49.

Only in-frame clones appear in the TCRdb table, and some are missing; sequencing was by immunoSEQ multiplex PCR. The sample carries some 2,100,000 clones, under 95% recorded once. The CDR3 runs 15 residues. The germline V gene has CDR1 LGHNA and CDR2 YSLEER. With 0 bases removed from V and 4 bases from J, the gap between germline ends came to 12 bases. In the naive CD8 group, cells lacked CD45RO and were positively selected for CCR7, so terminally differentiated effector memory CD45RA+ cells were left out. This TCR came from a man aged 18-30 years in good health. Some clones in this sample may be carry-over from other donors' samples. The J gene is TRBJ1-2, the V gene TRBV4-3; perhaps TRBD1 as D (5 bases). The sequencing sample was made of naive CD8+ T cells from PBMCs. As DNA, the CDR3 is TGCGCCAGCAGCCAAGATGGCCGGGGCGGCTATGGCTACACCTTC. Translated, it gives CASSQDGRGGYGYTF.